This T cell receptor (beta chain) was identified in a study of blood T cell repertoires in COVID-19. Clones were read by immunoSEQ multiplex PCR, and TCRdb kept only the in-frame ones, dropping some. In the table there are some 380,000 clones, roughly 86% of which are singletons. Sequencing was done on a sample of peripheral blood. This TCR derives from a human donor with acute or convalescent COVID-19. The donor label of this sample is uncertain.

The CDR3 coding sequence is TGTGCCAGCAGCCCTGGGACAACCATGAACACTGAAGCTTTCTTT. This sequence encodes CASSPGTTMNTEAFF. The genes are TRBV3-1 (or the pseudogene TRBV3-2) and TRBJ1-1, with D maybe TRBD1 (6 bases). Germline assignment: CDR1 LGHDT and CDR2 YNNKEL (reference sequence). The CDR3 loop spans 15 amino acids. Trimming took 4 bases from V and 0 from J, leaving 12 bases between them.